These T cell receptor beta chains were read from a single sample in a study of blood T cell repertoires in COVID-19. Assay used: immunoSEQ multiplex PCR; TCRdb lists only in-frame clones, some missing. The table shows about 210,000 clones, with roughly nine tenths occurring only once. The sequenced material came from peripheral blood. Source of these receptors: an older woman with acute or convalescent COVID-19. Each CDR3 is given with its conserved first and last residue. A D gene is named only where the DNA matches it firmly. Clone size is shown for a subset of rows, as once, few, many or a class of expanded clone.

abundance	j_gene	d_gene	v_gene	CDR3aa	CDR3nt
-	TRBJ1-2	-	TRBV15	CATSRDSRDAGDRGYTF	TGTGCCACCAGCAGAGACTCTCGGGACGCAGGGGATCGGGGCTACACCTTC
-	TRBJ1-5	TRBD1	TRBV11-2	CASSLGGTGAGPQHF	TGTGCCAGCAGCTTAGGGGGGACAGGGGCGGGGCCCCAGCATTTT
-	TRBJ2-1	-	TRBV5-1	CASSPGPGLYNEQFF	TGCGCCAGCAGCCCCGGACCCGGACTCTACAATGAGCAGTTCTTC
-	TRBJ1-3	-	TRBV9	CASSSRETSESSGNTIYF	TGTGCCAGCAGTTCCCGGGAAACGTCGGAGAGCTCTGGAAACACCATATATTTT
-	TRBJ2-3	-	TRBV5-6	CASSLGLRGRDTQYF	TGTGCCAGCAGCTTGGGGCTCAGGGGTCGAGATACGCAGTATTTT
-	TRBJ1-4	-	TRBV18	CASSLAGPGNEKLFF	TGTGCCAGCTCACTGGCGGGACCGGGCAATGAAAAACTGTTTTTT
-	TRBJ2-5	-	TRBV2	CASGEQGKYQETQYF	TGTGCCAGCGGGGAACAGGGAAAGTACCAAGAGACCCAGTACTTC
-	TRBJ2-1	TRBD2	TRBV3-1/TRBV3-2	CASSLRTRGGPGEQFF	TGTGCCAGCAGCCTCCGGACTAGAGGTGGGCCGGGTGAGCAGTTCTTC
-	TRBJ2-7	TRBD2	TRBV5-4	CASSLDPSGRDHEQYF	TGTGCCAGCAGCTTGGATCCCAGCGGGAGGGACCACGAGCAGTACTTC
-	TRBJ1-1	-	TRBV6-5	CASRGWRVEAEAFF	TGTGCCAGCAGGGGGTGGAGGGTCGAGGCTGAAGCTTTCTTT
-	TRBJ2-7	TRBD1	TRBV9	CASSADRGEQYF	TGTGCCAGCAGCGCCGACAGGGGCGAGCAGTACTTC
few	TRBJ1-6	TRBD1	TRBV5-1	CASSVTGDLNSPLHF	TGCGCCAGCAGCGTTACAGGGGACTTGAACTCACCCCTCCACTTT
-	TRBJ1-1	TRBD1	TRBV7-9	CASSLYGTGAKDTEAFF	TGTGCCAGCAGCTTATACGGGACAGGGGCGAAGGACACTGAAGCTTTCTTT
-	TRBJ1-6	TRBD1	TRBV25-1	CASTIGTENSPLHF	TGTGCCAGCACCATCGGGACAGAGAATTCACCCCTCCACTTT
-	TRBJ1-3	TRBD1	TRBV3-1/TRBV3-2	CASSATGIGNTIYF	TGTGCCAGCAGCGCGACAGGGATCGGAAACACCATATATTTT
-	TRBJ1-6	TRBD1	TRBV4-1	CASSQAGTGDNSPLHF	TGCGCCAGCAGCCAAGCAGGTACAGGGGATAATTCACCCCTCCACTTT
few	TRBJ2-7	TRBD2	TRBV7-2	CASSYTGTSGMYEQYF	TGTGCCAGCAGCTATACCGGGACTAGCGGGATGTACGAGCAGTACTTC
-	TRBJ2-3	-	TRBV7-2	CASSLDRGTDTQYF	TGTGCCAGCAGCTTAGACAGGGGCACAGATACGCAGTATTTT
-	TRBJ2-5	-	TRBV5-1	CASSLGSARETQYF	TGCGCCAGCAGCTTGGGCAGCGCGAGGGAGACCCAGTACTTC
-	TRBJ1-1	-	TRBV5-1	CASSLRDRNTEAFF	TGCGCCAGCAGCTTGAGAGACAGGAACACTGAAGCTTTCTTT
-	TRBJ2-7	TRBD1	TRBV28	CASIGTGWREQYF	TGTGCCAGCATCGGGACAGGCTGGCGCGAGCAGTACTTC
-	TRBJ2-7	-	TRBV27	CASSSRGYEQYF	TGTGCCAGCAGTTCCAGAGGTTACGAGCAGTACTTC
-	TRBJ2-7	TRBD2	TRBV5-5	CASSSERELDEQYF	TGTGCCAGCAGCTCCGAGCGGGAGTTGGACGAGCAGTACTTC
-	TRBJ2-1	TRBD2	TRBV9	CASSPATSGSVQFF	TGTGCCAGCAGCCCCGCGACTAGCGGGAGTGTTCAGTTCTTC
-	TRBJ1-2	-	TRBV7-9	CATAGERYGYTF	TGTGCCACCGCAGGGGAGCGCTATGGCTACACCTTC
-	TRBJ1-6	TRBD1	TRBV14	CASSPTGGSYSPLHF	TGTGCCAGCAGCCCCACAGGGGGCTCTTACTCACCCCTCCACTTT
-	TRBJ1-1	-	TRBV3-1/TRBV3-2	CASSQKTRGFGAFF	TGTGCCAGCAGCCAAAAAACGAGAGGTTTCGGGGCTTTCTTT
once	TRBJ2-2	-	TRBV6-5	CASSLRQSGELFF	TGTGCCAGCAGCTTACGACAGTCCGGGGAGCTGTTTTTT
-	TRBJ2-2	-	TRBV11-1	CASRDTGELFF	TGTGCCAGCCGTGACACCGGGGAGCTGTTTTTT
-	TRBJ2-1	TRBD2	TRBV10-3	CAISLPTRENEQFF	TGTGCCATCAGTTTGCCCACGCGGGAGAATGAGCAGTTCTTC
-	TRBJ1-1	-	TRBV28	CGSRGNTEAFF	TGTGGGTCCAGGGGGAACACTGAAGCTTTCTTT
-	TRBJ2-1	TRBD2	TRBV28	CASSLAGAPYNEQFF	TGTGCCAGCAGTCTAGCGGGAGCCCCCTACAATGAGCAGTTCTTC
-	TRBJ2-5	-	TRBV5-1	CASSSPEETQYF	TGCGCCAGCAGCTCCCCTGAAGAGACCCAGTACTTC
few	TRBJ1-6	-	TRBV7-2	CASSLTRDGYSPLHF	TGTGCCAGCAGCTTGACGAGGGATGGTTATTCACCCCTCCACTTT
-	TRBJ2-7	TRBD1	TRBV19	CASSVTGGHEQYF	TGTGCCAGTAGTGTGACAGGGGGCCACGAGCAGTACTTC
-	TRBJ1-1	TRBD1	TRBV19	CASSRTGAGTEAFF	TGTGCCAGTAGTCGGACAGGGGCCGGCACTGAAGCTTTCTTT
-	TRBJ1-2	-	TRBV5-6	CASSIVVVGGNGYTF	TGTGCCAGCAGCATAGTTGTTGTAGGGGGAAATGGCTACACCTTC
-	TRBJ2-3	TRBD1	TRBV7-2	CASSLGQGHQDTQYF	TGTGCCAGCAGCTTAGGACAGGGGCATCAAGATACGCAGTATTTT
-	TRBJ1-2	TRBD1	TRBV6-5	CASSYWDRDESGYTF	TGTGCCAGCAGTTACTGGGACAGGGACGAATCTGGCTACACCTTC
-	TRBJ2-4	TRBD1	TRBV28	CASSRQGMQLAKNIQYF	TGTGCCAGCAGCCGACAGGGGATGCAATTAGCCAAAAACATTCAGTACTTC
-	TRBJ2-5	TRBD1	TRBV27	CASRDRSTGETQYF	TGTGCCAGCAGGGACAGGTCGACGGGAGAGACCCAGTACTTC
once	TRBJ2-7	TRBD2	TRBV5-4	CASRPSGTYEQYF	TGTGCCAGCCGTCCTAGCGGGACTTACGAGCAGTACTTC
-	TRBJ2-7	TRBD1	TRBV15	CATSRGRGQGGHEQYF	TGTGCCACCAGCAGGGGACGGGGACAGGGTGGCCACGAGCAGTACTTC
once	TRBJ2-3	TRBD1	TRBV5-1	CASSLQGADTQYF	TGCGCCAGCAGCTTACAGGGGGCAGATACGCAGTATTTT
-	TRBJ1-4	TRBD1	TRBV4-3	CASSLTGGEKLFF	TGCGCCAGCAGCCTTACAGGGGGAGAAAAACTGTTTTTT
-	TRBJ2-1	TRBD2	TRBV9	CASSVASGGAVDEQFF	TGTGCCAGCAGCGTAGCTAGCGGGGGGGCTGTCGATGAGCAGTTCTTC
-	TRBJ2-2	TRBD2	TRBV6-1	CASTRLAANTGELFF	TGTGCCAGCACCCGACTAGCTGCGAACACCGGGGAGCTGTTTTTT
-	TRBJ2-1	-	TRBV4-2	CASSQRWGELGSNEQFF	TGTGCCAGCAGCCAGCGGTGGGGGGAGTTGGGGAGCAATGAGCAGTTCTTC
-	TRBJ1-1	-	TRBV5-4	CASSRTGFEAFF	TGTGCCAGCAGCCGAACGGGTTTTGAAGCTTTCTTT
-	TRBJ1-6	-	TRBV6-5	CASSYSRGGNSPLHF	TGTGCCAGCAGTTACTCTCGGGGAGGGAATTCACCCCTCCACTTT
-	TRBJ2-2	-	TRBV3-1/TRBV3-2	CASSQRGYTGELFF	TGTGCCAGCAGCCAACGGGGGTACACCGGGGAGCTGTTTTTT
-	TRBJ2-7	-	TRBV7-8	CASSHSQGYEQYF	TGTGCCAGCAGCCACAGTCAGGGGTACGAGCAGTACTTC
-	TRBJ2-3	TRBD2	TRBV27	CASSSFTSVSTDTQYF	TGTGCCAGCAGTTCCTTTACTAGCGTTAGCACAGATACGCAGTATTTT